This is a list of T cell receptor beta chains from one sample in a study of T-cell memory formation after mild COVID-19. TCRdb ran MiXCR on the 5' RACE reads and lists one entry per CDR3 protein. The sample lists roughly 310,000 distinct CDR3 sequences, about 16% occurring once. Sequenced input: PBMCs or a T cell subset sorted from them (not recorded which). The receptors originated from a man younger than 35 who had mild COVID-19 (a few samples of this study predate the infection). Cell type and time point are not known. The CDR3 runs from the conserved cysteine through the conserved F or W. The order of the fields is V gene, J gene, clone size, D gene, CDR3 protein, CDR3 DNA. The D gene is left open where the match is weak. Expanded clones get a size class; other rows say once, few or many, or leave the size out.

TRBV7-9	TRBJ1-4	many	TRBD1	CASRDNRGNEKLFF	TGTGCCAGCAGAGATAACAGGGGTAATGAAAAACTGTTTTTT
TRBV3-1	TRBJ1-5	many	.	CASSQMAGSNQPQHF	TGTGCCAGCAGCCAGATGGCAGGTAGCAATCAGCCCCAGCATTTT
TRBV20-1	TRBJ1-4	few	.	CGGAGEEKLFF	TGCGGAGGCGCAGGGGAAGAAAAACTGTTTTTT
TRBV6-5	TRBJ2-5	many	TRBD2	CASSPGLAHRTQYF	TGTGCCAGCAGCCCGGGACTAGCCCACCGGACCCAGTACTTC
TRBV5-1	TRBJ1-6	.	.	CASRNRVDSYNSPLHF	TGCGCCAGCAGGAACAGGGTCGACTCCTATAATTCACCCCTCCACTTT
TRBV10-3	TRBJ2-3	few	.	CAISGGADTQYF	TGTGCCATCAGTGGAGGGGCAGATACGCAGTATTTT
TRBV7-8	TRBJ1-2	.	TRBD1	CASSLYRRDRGPNYGYTF	TGTGCCAGCAGCCTATACCGGAGGGACAGGGGGCCAAACTATGGCTACACCTTC
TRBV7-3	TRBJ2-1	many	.	CASSSQGAGASYNEQFF	TGTGCCAGCAGTTCTCAGGGTGCGGGGGCTTCCTACAATGAGCAGTTCTTC
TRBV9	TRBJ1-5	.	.	CASTESGASNQPQHF	TGTGCCAGCACCGAAAGTGGGGCAAGCAATCAGCCCCAGCATTTT
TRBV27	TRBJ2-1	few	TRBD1	CARGMGQGNDEQFF	TGTGCCAGAGGGATGGGACAGGGTAACGATGAGCAGTTCTTC
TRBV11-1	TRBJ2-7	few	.	CASSFPSLREQYF	TGTGCCAGCAGCTTCCCTAGCTTGCGCGAGCAGTACTTC
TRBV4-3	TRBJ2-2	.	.	CASSQRSVNTGELFF	TGCGCCAGCAGCCAGAGGTCCGTCAACACCGGGGAGCTGTTTTTT
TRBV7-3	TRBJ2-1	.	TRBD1	CASSSPGTGGYNEQFF	TGTGCCAGCAGCTCCCCCGGGACAGGGGGTTACAATGAGCAGTTCTTC
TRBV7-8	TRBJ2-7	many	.	CASSLDFLGGGEQYF	TGTGCCAGCAGCTTAGATTTTTTGGGGGGTGGTGAGCAGTACTTC
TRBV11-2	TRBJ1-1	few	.	CASSPDLRTEAFF	TGTGCCAGCAGCCCGGATCTTAGGACTGAAGCTTTCTTT
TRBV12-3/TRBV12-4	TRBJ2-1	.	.	CASSFRGQGFNEQFF	TGTGCCAGCAGTTTTCGAGGGCAGGGCTTTAATGAGCAGTTCTTC
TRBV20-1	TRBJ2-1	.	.	CSARDRRGVGNEQFF	TGCAGTGCTAGAGATCGGAGGGGCGTGGGCAATGAGCAGTTCTTC
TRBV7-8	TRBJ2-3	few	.	CASSHTWVTDTQYF	TGTGCCAGCAGCCATACGTGGGTCACAGATACGCAGTATTTT
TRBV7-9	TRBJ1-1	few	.	CASSSGVTEAFF	TGTGCCAGCAGCTCGGGTGTCACTGAAGCTTTCTTT
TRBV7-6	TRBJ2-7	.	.	CASSYLGLPHEQYF	TGTGCCAGCAGCTACCTCGGGTTACCCCACGAGCAGTACTTC
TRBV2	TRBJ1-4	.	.	CASSEALGKLFF	TGTGCCAGCAGTGAAGCTCTAGGGAAACTGTTTTTT
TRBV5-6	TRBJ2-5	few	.	CASTSLTLVGGTQYF	TGTGCCAGCACCTCCCTCACCCTGGTCGGAGGGACCCAGTACTTC
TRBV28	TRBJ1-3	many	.	CASSFPGNTIYF	TGTGCCAGCAGCTTTCCAGGAAACACCATATATTTT
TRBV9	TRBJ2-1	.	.	CASSASSSSYNEQFF	TGTGCCAGCAGCGCTAGCAGTAGCTCCTACAATGAGCAGTTCTTC
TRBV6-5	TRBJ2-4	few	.	CASSLTRESNIQYF	TGTGCCAGCAGCCTGACGAGGGAATCAAACATTCAGTACTTC
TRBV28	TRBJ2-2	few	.	CASSFPGQPSGELFF	TGTGCCAGCAGTTTCCCCGGACAGCCTTCCGGGGAGCTGTTTTTT
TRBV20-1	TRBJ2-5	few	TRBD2	CSASTRGGETQYF	TGCAGTGCTAGCACTCGGGGGGGCGAGACCCAGTACTTC
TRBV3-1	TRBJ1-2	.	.	CASSQGQEAIYGYTF	TGTGCCAGCAGCCAAGGACAGGAGGCGATCTATGGCTACACCTTC
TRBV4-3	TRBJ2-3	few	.	CASSQDGGRGLTDTQYF	TGCGCCAGCAGCCAAGATGGCGGGCGGGGTTTGACAGATACGCAGTATTTT
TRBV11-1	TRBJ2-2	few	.	CASSQGTTTTGELFF	TGTGCCAGCAGCCAGGGGACAACAACCACCGGGGAGCTGTTTTTT
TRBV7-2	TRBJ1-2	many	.	CASNLSGTNYGYTF	TGTGCCAGCAACTTAAGTGGGACCAACTATGGCTACACCTTC
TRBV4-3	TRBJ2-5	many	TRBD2	CASSQEWSGGQLQETQYF	TGCGCCAGCAGCCAAGAGTGGAGCGGGGGGCAACTCCAAGAGACCCAGTACTTC
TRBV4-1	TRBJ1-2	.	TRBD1	CASSGSRTGGYTF	TGCGCCAGCAGCGGCAGCAGGACAGGCGGCTACACCTTC
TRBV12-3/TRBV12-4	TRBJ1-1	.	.	CASWDAGVTEAFF	TGTGCCAGTTGGGACGCCGGGGTCACTGAAGCTTTCTTT
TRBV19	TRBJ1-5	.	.	CASGGPASGQPQHF	TGTGCCAGTGGGGGGCCGGCCTCGGGGCAGCCCCAGCATTTT
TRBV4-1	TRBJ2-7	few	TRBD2	CASSQEIAGYEQYF	TGCGCCAGCAGCCAAGAAATAGCGGGCTACGAGCAGTACTTC
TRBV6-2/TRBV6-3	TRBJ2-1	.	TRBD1	CASSNPGQGYNEQFF	TGTGCCAGCAGCAACCCAGGACAGGGCTACAATGAGCAGTTCTTC
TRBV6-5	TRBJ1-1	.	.	CASSYSTRINNPFF	TGTGCCAGCAGTTACTCGACCAGAATCAACAATCCTTTCTTT
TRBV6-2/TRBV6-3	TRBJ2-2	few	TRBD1	CASSYPVDRGFTGELFF	TGTGCCAGCAGTTACCCGGTTGACAGGGGGTTCACCGGGGAGCTGTTTTTT
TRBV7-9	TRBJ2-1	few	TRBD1	CASSLFQGVGSEQFF	TGTGCCAGCAGCTTGTTCCAGGGGGTAGGTAGTGAGCAGTTCTTC
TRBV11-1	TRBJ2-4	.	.	CASSLLRTGSQYF	TGTGCCAGCAGCTTATTGAGGACTGGTTCTCAGTACTTC
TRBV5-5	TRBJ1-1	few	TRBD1	CASSLVGGGLNTEAFF	TGTGCCAGCAGCTTGGTCGGAGGGGGCCTGAACACTGAAGCTTTCTTT
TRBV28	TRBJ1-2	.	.	CASSTIWTEGHNYGYTF	TGTGCCAGCAGTACGATATGGACAGAGGGGCATAACTATGGCTACACCTTC
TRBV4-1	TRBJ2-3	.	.	CASSQEATGPDTQYF	TGCGCCAGCAGCCAAGAAGCAACAGGGCCAGATACGCAGTATTTT
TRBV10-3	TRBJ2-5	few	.	CAISADEETQYF	TGTGCCATCAGTGCAGATGAAGAGACCCAGTACTTC
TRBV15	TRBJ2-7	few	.	CATSNRGQILGYEQYF	TGTGCCACCAGCAACCGCGGACAGATACTGGGCTACGAGCAGTACTTC
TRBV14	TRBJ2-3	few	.	CASSQEDRDFPDTQYF	TGTGCCAGCAGCCAAGAAGATCGGGACTTCCCAGATACGCAGTATTTT
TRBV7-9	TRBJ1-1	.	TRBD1	CASSLGQKNTEAFF	TGTGCCAGCAGCCTGGGACAGAAGAACACTGAAGCTTTCTTT
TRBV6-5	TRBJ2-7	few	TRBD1	CASSYTGTGFYEQYF	TGTGCCAGCAGTTACACCGGGACAGGGTTCTACGAGCAGTACTTC
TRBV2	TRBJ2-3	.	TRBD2	CASSRLAGGDTQYF	TGTGCCAGCAGTAGACTAGCGGGGGGGGATACGCAGTATTTT
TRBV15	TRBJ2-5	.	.	CATSRGGRGGQETQYF	TGTGCCACCAGCAGAGGAGGCAGGGGTGGCCAAGAGACCCAGTACTTC